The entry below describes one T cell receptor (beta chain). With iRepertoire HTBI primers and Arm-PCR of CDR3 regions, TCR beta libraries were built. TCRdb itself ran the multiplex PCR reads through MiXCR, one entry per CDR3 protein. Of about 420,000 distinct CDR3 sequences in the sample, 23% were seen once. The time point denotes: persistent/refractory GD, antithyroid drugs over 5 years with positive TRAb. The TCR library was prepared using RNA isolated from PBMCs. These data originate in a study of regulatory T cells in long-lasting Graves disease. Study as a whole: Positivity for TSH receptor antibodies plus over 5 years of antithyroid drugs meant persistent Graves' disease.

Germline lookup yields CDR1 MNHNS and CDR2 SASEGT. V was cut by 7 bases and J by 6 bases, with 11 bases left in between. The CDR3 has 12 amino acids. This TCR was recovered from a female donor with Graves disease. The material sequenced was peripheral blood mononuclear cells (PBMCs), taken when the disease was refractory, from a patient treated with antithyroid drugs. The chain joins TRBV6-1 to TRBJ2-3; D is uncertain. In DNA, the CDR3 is TGTGCCAGCACCAACCCGTTGGATACGCAGTATTTT. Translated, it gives CASTNPLDTQYF.